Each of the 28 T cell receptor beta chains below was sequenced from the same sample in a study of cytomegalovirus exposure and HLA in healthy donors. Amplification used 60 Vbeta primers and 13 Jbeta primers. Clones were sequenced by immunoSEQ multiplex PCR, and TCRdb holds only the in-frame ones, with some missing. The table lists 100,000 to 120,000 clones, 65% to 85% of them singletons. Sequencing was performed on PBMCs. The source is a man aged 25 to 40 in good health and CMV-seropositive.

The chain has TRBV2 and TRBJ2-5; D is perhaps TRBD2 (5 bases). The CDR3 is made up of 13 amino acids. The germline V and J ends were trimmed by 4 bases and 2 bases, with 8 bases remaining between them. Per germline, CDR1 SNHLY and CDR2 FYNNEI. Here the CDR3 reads CASSGPGQETQYF. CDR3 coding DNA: TGTGCCAGCAGTGGGCCGGGGCAAGAGACCCAGTACTTC.

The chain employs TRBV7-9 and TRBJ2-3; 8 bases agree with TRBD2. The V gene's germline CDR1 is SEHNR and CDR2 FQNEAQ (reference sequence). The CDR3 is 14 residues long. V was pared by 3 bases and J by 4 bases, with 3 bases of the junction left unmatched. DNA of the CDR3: TGTGCCAGCAGCTTTGAGGGACTAGCAGATACGCAGTATTTT. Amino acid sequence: CASSFEGLADTQYF.

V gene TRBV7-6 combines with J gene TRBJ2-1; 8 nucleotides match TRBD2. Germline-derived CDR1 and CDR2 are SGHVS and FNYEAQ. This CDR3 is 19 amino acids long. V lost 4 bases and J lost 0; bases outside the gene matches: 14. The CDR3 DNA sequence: TGTGCCAGCAGCTCGATCCAAGGAGCGGGGGCTAGCTCCTACAATGAGCAGTTCTTC. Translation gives CASSSIQGAGASSYNEQFF.

DNA for the CDR3: TGCGCCAGCAAGCTGGGACAGGGATACGAGCAGTACTTC. Encoded protein: CASKLGQGYEQYF. V gene TRBV5-1 combines with J gene TRBJ2-7, with TRBD1 matching 9 bases. With V trimmed by 6 bases and J by 4 bases, 5 bases remained unmatched. This CDR3 contains 13 residues. Germline CDR1 is SGHRS and CDR2 is YFSETQ.

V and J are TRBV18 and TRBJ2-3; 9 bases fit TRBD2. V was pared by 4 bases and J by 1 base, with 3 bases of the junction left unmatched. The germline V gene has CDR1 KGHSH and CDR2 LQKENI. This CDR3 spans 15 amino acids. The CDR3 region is CASSLERGGTDTQYF. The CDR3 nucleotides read TGTGCCAGCTCACTCGAGCGGGGGGGCACAGATACGCAGTATTTT.

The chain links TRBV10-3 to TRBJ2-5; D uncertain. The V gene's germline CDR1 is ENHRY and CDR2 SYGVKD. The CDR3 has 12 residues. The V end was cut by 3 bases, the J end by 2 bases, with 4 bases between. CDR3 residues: CAISERQETQYF. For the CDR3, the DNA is TGTGCCATCAGTGAACGGCAAGAGACCCAGTACTTC.

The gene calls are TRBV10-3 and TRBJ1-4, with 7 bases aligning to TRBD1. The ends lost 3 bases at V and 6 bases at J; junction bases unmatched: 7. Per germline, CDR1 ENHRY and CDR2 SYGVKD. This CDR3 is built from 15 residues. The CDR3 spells CAISEARGQYEKLFF. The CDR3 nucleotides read TGTGCCATCAGTGAAGCGAGGGGGCAGTATGAAAAACTGTTTTTT.

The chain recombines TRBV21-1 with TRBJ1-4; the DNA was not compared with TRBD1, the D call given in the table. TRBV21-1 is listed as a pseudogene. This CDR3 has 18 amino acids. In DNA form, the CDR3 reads TGTGCCAGCAGCAAAGAGGCAGGGAAAAATGCAACTAATGAAAAACTGTTTTTT. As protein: CASSKEAGKNATNEKLFF.

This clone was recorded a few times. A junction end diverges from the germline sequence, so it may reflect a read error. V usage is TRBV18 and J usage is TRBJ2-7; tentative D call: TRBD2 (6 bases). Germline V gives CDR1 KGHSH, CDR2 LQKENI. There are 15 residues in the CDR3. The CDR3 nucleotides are TGTGCCAGCTCTCCACGTCGGGGGTCGACGGCAGAGCAGTACTTC. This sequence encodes CASSPRRGSTAEQYF. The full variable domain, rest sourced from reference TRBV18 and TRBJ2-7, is NAGVMQNPRHLVRRRGQEARLRCSPMKGHSHVYWYRQLPEEGLKFMVYLQKENIIDESGMPKERFSAEFPKEGPSILRIQQVVRGDSAAYFCASSPRRGSTAEQYFGPGTRLTVT.

CDR3 nucleotide sequence: TGTGCCAGCAGCCTATACACAGATACGCAGTATTTT. Protein product: CASSLYTDTQYF. This chain uses TRBV2 with TRBJ2-3; D is uncertain. CDR1 and CDR2 from the germline V gene are SNHLY and FYNNEI. V gave up 6 bases and J gave up 2 bases, with 6 bases separating them. This CDR3 is built from 12 residues.

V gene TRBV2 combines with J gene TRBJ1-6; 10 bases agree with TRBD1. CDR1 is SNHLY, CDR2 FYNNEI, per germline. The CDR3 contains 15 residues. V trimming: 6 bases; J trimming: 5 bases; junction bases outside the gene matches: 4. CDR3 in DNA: TGTGCCAGCAGATCCGGACAGGGGGATAATTCACCCCTCCACTTT. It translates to CASRSGQGDNSPLHF.

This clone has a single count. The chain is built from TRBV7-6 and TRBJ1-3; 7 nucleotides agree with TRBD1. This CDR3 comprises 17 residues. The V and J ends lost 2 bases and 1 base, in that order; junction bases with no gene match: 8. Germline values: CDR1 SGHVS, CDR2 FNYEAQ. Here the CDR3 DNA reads TGTGCCAGCAGCTTATCACCTGGGACAGCGTCTGGAAACACCATATATTTT. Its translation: CASSLSPGTASGNTIYF. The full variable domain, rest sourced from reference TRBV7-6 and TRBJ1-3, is GAGVSQSPRYKVTKRGQDVALRCDPISGHVSLYWYRQALGQGPEFLTYFNYEAQQDKSGLPNDRFSAERPEGSISTLTIQRTEQRDSAMYRCASSLSPGTASGNTIYFGEGSWLTVV.

The CDR3 here is CASSHQLAGGNTGELFF. DNA for the CDR3: TGCGCCAGCAGCCACCAACTAGCGGGGGGTAACACCGGGGAGCTGTTTTTT. The J gene is TRBJ2-2, the V gene TRBV4-1; 12 nucleotides match TRBD2. CDR1 is MGHRA and CDR2 is YSYEKL in the germline V gene. The CDR3 contains 17 residues. J was trimmed by 2 bases and V by 3 bases; bases with no gene match: 4.

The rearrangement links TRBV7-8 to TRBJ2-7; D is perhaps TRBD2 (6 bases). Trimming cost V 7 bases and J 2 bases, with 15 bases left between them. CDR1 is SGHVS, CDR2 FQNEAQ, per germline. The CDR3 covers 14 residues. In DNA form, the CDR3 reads TGTGCCAGCACTCTAGGAGGGTTGGCCTACGAGCAGTACTTC. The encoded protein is CASTLGGLAYEQYF.

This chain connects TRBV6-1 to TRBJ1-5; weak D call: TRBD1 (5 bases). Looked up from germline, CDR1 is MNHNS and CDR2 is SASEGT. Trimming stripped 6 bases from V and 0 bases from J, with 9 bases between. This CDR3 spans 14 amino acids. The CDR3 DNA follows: TGTGCCAGCAGGCCCCAGGGTAGCAATCAGCCCCAGCATTTT. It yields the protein CASRPQGSNQPQHF.

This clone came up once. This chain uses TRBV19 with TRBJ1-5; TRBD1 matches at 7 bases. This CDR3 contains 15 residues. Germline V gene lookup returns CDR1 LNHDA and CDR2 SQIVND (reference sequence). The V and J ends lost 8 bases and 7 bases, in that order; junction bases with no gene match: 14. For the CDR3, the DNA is TGTGCCAGTGACGATCGGGACAGCGGGGGCCAGCCCCAGCATTTT. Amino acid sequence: CASDDRDSGGQPQHF.

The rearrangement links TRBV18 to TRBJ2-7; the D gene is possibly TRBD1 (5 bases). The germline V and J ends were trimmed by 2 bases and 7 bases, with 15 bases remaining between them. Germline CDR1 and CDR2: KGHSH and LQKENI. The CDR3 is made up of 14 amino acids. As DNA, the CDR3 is TGTGCCAGCTCACCAAGAACAGGCCGCAGGGAGCAGTACTTC. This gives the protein CASSPRTGRREQYF.

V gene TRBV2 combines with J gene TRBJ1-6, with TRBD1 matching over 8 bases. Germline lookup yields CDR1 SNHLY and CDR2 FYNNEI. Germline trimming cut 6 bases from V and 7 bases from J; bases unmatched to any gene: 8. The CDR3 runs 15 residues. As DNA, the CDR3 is TGTGCCAGCAGCTCGACAGGGGCGGTAAATTCACCCCTCCACTTT. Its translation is CASSSTGAVNSPLHF.

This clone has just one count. The CDR3 loop reads CASSELAGRGNEQFF. CDR3 in DNA: TGTGCCAGCAGTGAACTTGCGGGGCGTGGGAATGAGCAGTTCTTC. The chain links TRBV2 to TRBJ2-1, with a possible D match to TRBD2 (6 bases). This CDR3 contains 15 residues. Trimming removed 2 bases at V and 7 bases at J, with 15 bases between. Germline loops: CDR1 SNHLY, CDR2 FYNNEI. Looking up the rest from reference TRBV2 and TRBJ2-1 gives the full variable domain: EPEVTQTPSHQVTQMGQEVILRCVPISNHLYFYWYRQILGQKVEFLVSFYNNEISEKSEIFDDQFSVERPDGSNFTLKIRSTKLEDSAMYFCASSELAGRGNEQFFGPGTRLTVL.

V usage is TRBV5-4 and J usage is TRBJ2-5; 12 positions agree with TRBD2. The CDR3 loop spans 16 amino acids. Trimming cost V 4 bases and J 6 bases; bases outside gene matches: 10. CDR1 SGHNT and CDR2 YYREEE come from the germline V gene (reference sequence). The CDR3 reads CASSSLAGGIVKTQYF. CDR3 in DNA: TGTGCCAGCAGCAGCCTAGCGGGGGGGATAGTAAAGACCCAGTACTTC.

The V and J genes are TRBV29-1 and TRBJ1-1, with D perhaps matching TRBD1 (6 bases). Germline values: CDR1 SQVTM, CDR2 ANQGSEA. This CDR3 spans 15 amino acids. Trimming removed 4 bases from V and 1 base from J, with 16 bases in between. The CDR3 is CSVGPAPGENTEAFF. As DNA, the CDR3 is TGCAGCGTTGGTCCAGCCCCAGGGGAGAACACTGAAGCTTTCTTT.

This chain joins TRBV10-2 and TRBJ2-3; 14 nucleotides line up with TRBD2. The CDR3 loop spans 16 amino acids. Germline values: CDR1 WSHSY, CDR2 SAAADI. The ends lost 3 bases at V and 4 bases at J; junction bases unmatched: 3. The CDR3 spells CASSDWTSGGPDTQYF. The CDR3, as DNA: TGCGCCAGCAGTGATTGGACTAGCGGGGGGCCAGATACGCAGTATTTT.

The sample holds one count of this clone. CDR3 coding DNA: TGTGCCAGCAGTCCGGGACTTCTTCACACAGATACGCAGTATTTT. This encodes CASSPGLLHTDTQYF. V is TRBV2 and J is TRBJ2-3, with D possibly matching TRBD2 (6 bases). Germline V gives CDR1 SNHLY, CDR2 FYNNEI. The CDR3 length is 15 residues. Between the trimmed V and J ends, which lost 5 bases and 2 bases, there was a span of 14 bases.

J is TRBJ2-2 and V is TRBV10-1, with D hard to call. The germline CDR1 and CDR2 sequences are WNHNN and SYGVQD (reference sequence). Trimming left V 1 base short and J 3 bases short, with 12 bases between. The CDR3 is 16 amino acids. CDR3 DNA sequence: TGCGCCAGCAGTGAGTTCGCGACTGAGGACACCGGGGAGCTGTTTTTT. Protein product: CASSEFATEDTGELFF.

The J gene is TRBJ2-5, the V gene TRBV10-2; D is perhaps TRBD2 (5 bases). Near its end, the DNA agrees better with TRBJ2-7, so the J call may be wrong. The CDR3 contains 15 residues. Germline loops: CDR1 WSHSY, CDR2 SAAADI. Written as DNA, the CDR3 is TGCGCCAGCCGAGGTGGTAGAGGGTCCCTCCACGAGCAGTACTTC. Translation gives CASRGGRGSLHEQYF.

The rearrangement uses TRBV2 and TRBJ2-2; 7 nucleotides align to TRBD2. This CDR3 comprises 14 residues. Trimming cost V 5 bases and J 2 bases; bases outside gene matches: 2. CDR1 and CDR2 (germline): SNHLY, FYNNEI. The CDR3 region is CASSRGDNTGELFF. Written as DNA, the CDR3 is TGTGCCAGCAGTCGGGGGGATAACACCGGGGAGCTGTTTTTT.

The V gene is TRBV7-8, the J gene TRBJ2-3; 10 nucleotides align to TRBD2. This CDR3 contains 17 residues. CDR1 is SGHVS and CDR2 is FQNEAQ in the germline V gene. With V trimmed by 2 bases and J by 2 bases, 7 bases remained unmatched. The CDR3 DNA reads TGTGCCAGCAGCTTACTTAGCGGGGGGTCCGCCACAGATACGCAGTATTTT. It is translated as CASSLLSGGSATDTQYF.

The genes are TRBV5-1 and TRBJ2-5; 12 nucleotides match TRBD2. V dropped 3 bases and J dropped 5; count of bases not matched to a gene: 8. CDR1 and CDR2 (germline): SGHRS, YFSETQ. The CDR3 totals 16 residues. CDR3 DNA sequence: TGCGCCAGCAGCTCCTCTCTAGCGGGGGGGCGGGAGACCCAGTACTTC. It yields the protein CASSSSLAGGRETQYF.